The source of this T cell receptor beta chain is a study of tumor-infiltrating lymphocytes in primary liver carcinoma. Overall study: Stage T1-T3 N0M0 tumors measured about 4 to 10 cm at most.

Losses at the gene ends were 2 bases for V and 6 bases for J; bases not matched to a gene: 6. Looked up from germline, CDR1 is SGHAT and CDR2 is FQNNGV. The CDR3 consists of 15 residues. A primer in the constant region served to generate TCR beta cDNA from 500 to 600 ng of total RNA. Modified slightly, ARM-PCR produced TCR beta libraries over three nested multiplex PCR rounds. Each of the first two PCR rounds ran approximately 9 cycles with TRBV1-TRBV30 forward and C-beta reverse primers. TCRdb re-analysed the multiplex PCR reads in MiXCR, keeping a single row per CDR3 protein. The table shows 80,000 to 100,000 distinct CDR3 sequences, with around 68% occurring only once. With regard to this clonotype: Its specificity is not known.

General study results and limits: Researchers found tumor-adjacent and tumor-blood pairs overlapped less than tumor region pairs. It was in tumors, not blood, that the top-250-clone fraction was significantly higher (p = 0.039).

Unsorted bulk tissue (roughly 17-34 mg) underwent RNA and DNA co-extraction. Each participant had primary liver carcinoma, and surgical resection was the treatment. Specimen: tumor-adjacent normal liver tissue. This rearrangement joins TRBV11-2 to TRBJ2-3, with TRBD2 matching over 9 bases. The TCR was taken from a man between 35 and 55 years old with primary liver carcinoma and hepatitis B virus infection. CDR3 amino acids: CASSLLAGRKDTQYF. For the CDR3, the DNA is TGTGCCAGCAGCTTACTAGCGGGAAGAAAGGATACGCAGTATTTT.